The rows below give T cell receptor beta chains drawn from one sample of a study of blood T cell repertoires in COVID-19. Produced via immunoSEQ multiplex PCR; TCRdb's table is partial and in-frame only. Among 160,000 or so clones listed, approximately 83% were seen once. The specimen was peripheral blood. These receptors were obtained from a man aged 70-80 years who had recovered from COVID-19. The CDR3 runs from the conserved cysteine through the conserved F or W. A D gene is named only where the DNA matches it firmly. The size entry is marked missing in some rows and otherwise reads once, few, many or a size class.

size | J | V | D | DNA | CDR3
. | TRBJ2-2 | TRBV3-1/TRBV3-2 | TRBD1 | TGTGCCAGCAGCCAACAGGGGGCGGAGACCGGGGAGCTGTTTTTT | CASSQQGAETGELFF
once | TRBJ1-5 | TRBV29-1 | TRBD1 | TGCAGCGTCGCGACAGGGACGAGCAATCAGCCCCAGCATTTT | CSVATGTSNQPQHF
. | TRBJ2-2 | TRBV3-1/TRBV3-2 | TRBD2 | TGTGCCAGCAGCCTGGCTAGCGGATACTTCTCCGGGGAGCTGTTTTTT | CASSLASGYFSGELFF
. | TRBJ2-1 | TRBV11-3 | TRBD2 | TGTGCCAGCAGCTTCACCGGGACTAGCGTGTCCTACAATGAGCAGTTCTTC | CASSFTGTSVSYNEQFF
. | TRBJ2-3 | TRBV27 | TRBD2 | TGTGCCAGCAGACTAGCGGGAGTTCGCACAGATACGCAGTATTTT | CASRLAGVRTDTQYF
. | TRBJ2-2 | TRBV7-3 | TRBD2 | TGTGCCAGCAGCTTTTCAGCTAGCGGGACCGGGGAGCTGTTTTTT | CASSFSASGTGELFF
. | TRBJ1-6 | TRBV19 | . | TGTGCCAGTAGTCCCGACAATTTCAATTCACCCCTCCACTTT | CASSPDNFNSPLHF
. | TRBJ2-7 | TRBV20-1 | . | TGCAGTGGACAGCAGAACTACGAGCAGTACTTC | CSGQQNYEQYF
. | TRBJ1-5 | TRBV28 | . | TGTGCCAGCTTGGGAGGCACACGATATCAGCCCCAGCATTTT | CASLGGTRYQPQHF
. | TRBJ2-7 | TRBV6-6 | . | TGTGCCAGCAGCCCCGGGGGCTACGAGCAGTACTTC | CASSPGGYEQYF
few | TRBJ1-2 | TRBV12-3/TRBV12-4 | . | TGTGCCAGCAGTTCTCCAGGGGTGATCTACACCTTC | CASSSPGVIYTF
once | TRBJ1-2 | TRBV7-9 | . | TGTGCCAGCAGCTTAGTCACCGAGTATGGCTACACCTTC | CASSLVTEYGYTF
few | TRBJ2-7 | TRBV27 | . | TGTGCCAGCAGTGGACGGGAGCTCCTCGAGCAGTACTTC | CASSGRELLEQYF
. | TRBJ2-5 | TRBV5-1 | . | TGCGCCAGCAGCTTGGGGACAGAAGGGACCCAGTACTTC | CASSLGTEGTQYF
. | TRBJ2-7 | TRBV19 | TRBD2 | TGTGCCAGTAGTATAACGAGGGCTAGCGGGAACTACGAGCAGTACTTC | CASSITRASGNYEQYF
. | TRBJ1-4 | TRBV2 | TRBD1 | TGTGCCAGCAGTGGGACAGGCAATGAAAAACTGTTTTTT | CASSGTGNEKLFF
. | TRBJ2-1 | TRBV24-1 | TRBD1 | TGTGCCACCAGTGACCCCCGGGACAGAGGGGATGAGCAGTTCTTC | CATSDPRDRGDEQFF